This record looks at one TCR beta chain sequence and its context. This sample stems from a study of blood T cell repertoires in COVID-19. In the study's own analysis: Estimation of nucleated cell counts relied on the amplification of reference gene primers. The data were produced by immunoSEQ multiplex PCR, yet TCRdb's version contains in-frame clones alone and is incomplete. V, J and clone size derive from that table, while D and trimming were established from the DNA sequence. The sample has more than 110,000 clones; under 80% are singletons. CDR3 length: 16 amino acids. The V segment lost 4 bases and the J segment 10 bases; nucleotides outside the gene matches: 14. Germline CDR1 LGHDT, CDR2 YNNKEL (reference sequence).

The V gene is TRBV3-1 (or the pseudogene TRBV3-2), the J gene TRBJ2-1; 9 nucleotides agree with TRBD1. This clonotype was sampled from a man at least 80 years old with acute or convalescent COVID-19. Sequencing was done on a sample of peripheral blood. CDR3: CASSPWRGQGLDEQFF. The CDR3 bases are TGTGCCAGCAGCCCCTGGCGGGGACAGGGTCTCGACGAGCAGTTCTTC.